A selection of T cell receptor beta chains follows, all from one sample in a study of pediatric ulcerative colitis. The data were produced by immunoSEQ multiplex PCR, yet TCRdb's version contains in-frame clones alone and is incomplete. This sample yields around 68,000 clones, of which 70% to 80% are seen a single time; over 4% belongs to the top ten. Sequencing input: blood. The receptors come from a boy aged 5-17 years with moderate ulcerative colitis. The conserved cysteine and the conserved F or W are not part of the CDR3 here. A clone size is listed for some rows: how often the clone was seen (once, few, many), or a class if it is expanded.

length	size	V	J	CDR3
11	NA	TRBV4-1	TRBJ2-3	ASSQEETDTQY
11	NA	TRBV15	TRBJ2-7	ATSRDIAYEQY
14	NA	TRBV7-2	TRBJ2-5	ASSVRLAGGQETQY
12	NA	TRBV5-1	TRBJ2-2	ASNPGQNTGELF
12	NA	TRBV2	TRBJ1-5	ASSEIRGAQPQH
12	NA	TRBV9	TRBJ2-7	ASSVGYRPYEQY
14	NA	TRBV7-7	TRBJ2-2	ASSQTETSNTGELF
13	NA	TRBV10-2	TRBJ2-5	ASSESEQGLETQY
11	NA	TRBV7-2	TRBJ1-3	ASSFEPGNTIY
12	NA	TRBV11-3	TRBJ2-7	ASSSGLARDEQY
12	few	TRBV6-1	TRBJ1-3	ASSRGGTGNTIY
11	once	TRBV10-3	TRBJ1-1	AIRRTGDTEAF
12	NA	TRBV7-2	NA	ASSLVGQYYEQY
12	NA	TRBV7-9	TRBJ2-7	ASSWSGLGDEQY
12	once	TRBV27	TRBJ1-2	ASSSRGTAVGYT
7	NA	TRBV7-9	TRBJ2-7	ASGHEQY
12	once	TRBV15	TRBJ2-7	ATSRNGVRYEQY
14	NA	TRBV29-1	TRBJ1-2	SVEDWATGQVSGYT
12	few	TRBV15	TRBJ2-6	ATSTLSGANVLT
11	few	TRBV11-1	TRBJ1-2	ASSSDGQGRYT
12	NA	TRBV2	TRBJ1-2	ASSGTLNTYGYT
14	NA	TRBV11-3	TRBJ2-1	ASSLESLAVDNEQF
14	NA	TRBV19	TRBJ2-7	ASSMSLGTRLYEQY
11	NA	TRBV15	TRBJ1-2	ATSRVDSYGYT
10	NA	TRBV19	TRBJ2-7	ASSDHEYEQY
10	NA	TRBV5-1	TRBJ2-5	ASSLEVGKEY
14	NA	TRBV2	TRBJ1-3	ASTFEADSSGNTIY
13	NA	TRBV5-8	TRBJ1-1	ASSLDRGWNTEAF
11	NA	TRBV6-1	TRBJ2-3	ASMLPGTDTQY
13	once	TRBV12-1	TRBJ1-1	ASSPRDRVGTEAF
10	NA	TRBV2	TRBJ2-7	ASSPGSNGQY
16	NA	TRBV7-9	TRBJ2-6	ASSPRGSGTPGANVLT
12	NA	TRBV2	TRBJ2-7	ASNLGAGRYEQY
14	NA	TRBV5-1	TRBJ1-1	ASSLDLKVGRTEAF
13	once	TRBV9	TRBJ2-5	ASSVGGQLRQTQY
14	NA	TRBV5-1	TRBJ2-1	ASSPGTGVIYNEQF
15	NA	TRBV7-6	TRBJ1-1	ASSLFPKRARNTEAF
15	NA	TRBV4-1	TRBJ2-2	ASSQSRTGGGTGELF
13	NA	TRBV5-5	TRBJ1-1	ASSLVRGANTEAF
15	NA	TRBV7-9	TRBJ1-4	ASSTGDRRATNEKLF
12	NA	TRBV28	TRBJ1-5	ASSLQGGNQPQH
14	NA	TRBV2	TRBJ2-3	ASRIQGTSGSDTQY